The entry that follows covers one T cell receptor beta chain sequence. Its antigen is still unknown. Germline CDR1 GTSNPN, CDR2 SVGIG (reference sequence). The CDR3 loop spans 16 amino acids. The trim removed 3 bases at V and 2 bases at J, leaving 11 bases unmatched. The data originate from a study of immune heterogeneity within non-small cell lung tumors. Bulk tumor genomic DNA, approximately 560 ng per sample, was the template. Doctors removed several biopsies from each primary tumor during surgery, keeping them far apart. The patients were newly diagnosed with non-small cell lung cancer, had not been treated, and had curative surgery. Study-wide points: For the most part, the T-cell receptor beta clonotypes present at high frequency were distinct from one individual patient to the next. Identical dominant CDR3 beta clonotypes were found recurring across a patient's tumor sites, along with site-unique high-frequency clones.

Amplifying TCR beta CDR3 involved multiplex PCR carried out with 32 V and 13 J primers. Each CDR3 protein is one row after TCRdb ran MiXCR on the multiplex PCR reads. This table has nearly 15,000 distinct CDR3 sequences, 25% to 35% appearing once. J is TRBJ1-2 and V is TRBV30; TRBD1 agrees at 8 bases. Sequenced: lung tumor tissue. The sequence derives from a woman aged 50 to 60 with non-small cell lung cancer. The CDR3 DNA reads TGTGCCTGGAGCGGAGGACAGGGATCTCTGAACTATGGCTACACCTTC. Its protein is CAWSGGQGSLNYGYTF.